Listed below are T cell receptor beta chains from one sample, sequenced in a study of blood T cell repertoires in COVID-19. TCRdb's copy holds only in-frame clones and misses some; the assay was immunoSEQ multiplex PCR. The table shows fewer than 300,000 clones, with 85% to 90% occurring only once. Material: peripheral blood. Receptor source: a woman aged 30 to 39 with COVID-19, enrolled during active disease. CDR3s include the opening cysteine and the closing phenylalanine or tryptophan. Each record gives: clone size, V gene, J gene, D gene, CDR3 DNA, CDR3 protein. The D gene is left open where the match is weak. Size tells how often a clone was seen (once, few, many) or the class of an expanded clone, and some rows leave it out.

>NA|TRBV5-1|TRBJ1-2|NA
TGCGCCAGCAGCTATGACAGCTTCTATGGCTACACCTTC
CASSYDSFYGYTF
>NA|TRBV6-4|TRBJ2-3|NA
TGTGCCAGCAGTGCAAGCGGATATACGACAGATACGCAGTATTTT
CASSASGYTTDTQYF
>NA|TRBV5-1|TRBJ2-3|TRBD1
TGCGCCAGCAGCCCCGACAGGGTGGGGCATAGCACAGATACGCAGTATTTT
CASSPDRVGHSTDTQYF
>NA|TRBV27|TRBJ2-5|TRBD2
TGTGCCAGCAGTGCCATTCCGGGACTAGCGGGAGAGACCCAGTACTTC
CASSAIPGLAGETQYF
>NA|TRBV7-8|TRBJ1-1|NA
TGTGCCAGCAGCCAAAGTGGGGGAGGGAGTGATACTGAAGCTTTCTTT
CASSQSGGGSDTEAFF
>NA|TRBV11-2|TRBJ2-7|TRBD2
TGTGCCAGCAGCGTGGTGGGGGGGTTGCTCTACGAGCAGTACTTC
CASSVVGGLLYEQYF
>NA|TRBV5-1|TRBJ2-6|NA
TGCGCCAGCACCTTACTTTCTTCTGGGGCCAACGTCCTGACTTTC
CASTLLSSGANVLTF
>NA|TRBV5-5|TRBJ1-2|NA
TGTGCCAGCAGCTTGGCCGTGACAACGAACTATGGCTACACCTTC
CASSLAVTTNYGYTF
>NA|TRBV11-2|TRBJ2-6|TRBD2
TGTGCCAGCAGCTTCAAGCGGGGGGGCCTCGTCTCTGGGGCCAACGTCCTGACTTTC
CASSFKRGGLVSGANVLTF
>NA|TRBV2|TRBJ2-5|NA
TGTGCCAGCTCGGTTGCGGGGCTTTTAGAGACCCAGTACTTC
CASSVAGLLETQYF
>NA|TRBV5-5|TRBJ1-6|TRBD1
TGTGCCAGCAGCGCCTGGGACAGGGGGGATTCACCCCTCCACTTT
CASSAWDRGDSPLHF
>NA|TRBV7-8|TRBJ2-7|NA
TGTGCCAGCAGCCCTACTTTGGAGCAGTACTTC
CASSPTLEQYF
>NA|TRBV10-1|TRBJ2-7|NA
TGCGCCAGCAGTGAGTCGGCGGGGACCGTCTACGAGCAGTACTTC
CASSESAGTVYEQYF
>NA|TRBV6-5|TRBJ1-5|NA
TGTGCCAGCAGTTATAGGCGGGATAGCAATCAGCCCCAGCATTTT
CASSYRRDSNQPQHF
>NA|TRBV11-3|TRBJ2-2|NA
TGTGCCAGCAGCCCTCAGTCGAACACCGGGGAGCTGTTTTTT
CASSPQSNTGELFF
>NA|TRBV18|TRBJ2-4|TRBD2
TGTGCCAGCTCACCTAGACTAGCGGGGGCCAAAAACATTCAGTACTTC
CASSPRLAGAKNIQYF
>NA|TRBV27|TRBJ1-1|NA
TGTGCCAGCAGTTCCCTTTTTAGAGATCAGAACACTGAAGCTTTCTTT
CASSSLFRDQNTEAFF
>NA|TRBV7-2|TRBJ2-3|TRBD2
TGTGCCAGCAGCTTCGGTAGCGGGGCCACAGATACGCAGTATTTT
CASSFGSGATDTQYF
>NA|TRBV6-1|TRBJ1-3|NA
TGTGCCAGCAGTGAAGCCGGGGGTCGAGCTGGAAACACCATATATTTT
CASSEAGGRAGNTIYF
>NA|TRBV9|TRBJ2-3|TRBD2
TGTGCCAGCAGCGTATTAGCGGGGAGAACGCAGTATTTT
CASSVLAGRTQYF
>NA|TRBV13|TRBJ1-1|NA
TGTGCCAGCAGCCCTGGACAGATGAACACTGAAGCTTTCTTT
CASSPGQMNTEAFF
>many|TRBV5-4|TRBJ2-3|TRBD2
TGTGCCAGCAGCTTGGGAAGCGGGGGGAGCACAGATACGCAGTATTTT
CASSLGSGGSTDTQYF
>NA|TRBV5-4|TRBJ2-3|NA
TGTGCCAGCAGTTGGTCAGGGAACACAGATACGCAGTATTTT
CASSWSGNTDTQYF
>NA|TRBV5-5|TRBJ2-2|TRBD1
TGTGCCAGCAGCTTCGGACAGGGCTACACCGGGGAGCTGTTTTTT
CASSFGQGYTGELFF
>NA|TRBV15|TRBJ1-1|TRBD1
TGTGCCACCAGGGGACAGTTCGGGGACACTGAAGCTTTCTTT
CATRGQFGDTEAFF
>NA|TRBV19|TRBJ2-1|NA
TGTGCCAGTAGTATAGGACAGAGCTCCTACAATGAGCAGTTCTTC
CASSIGQSSYNEQFF
>once|TRBV2|TRBJ1-5|NA
TGTGCCAGCCAGGGGCCGGGCTATCAGCCCCAGCATTTT
CASQGPGYQPQHF
>NA|TRBV7-8|TRBJ1-1|NA
TGTGCCAGCAGCTCCCGGGACACACCCTTGGGGACTGAAGCTTTCTTT
CASSSRDTPLGTEAFF
>NA|TRBV6-6|TRBJ2-7|NA
TGTGCCAGCACCCCTCGGCAGGGTCTCCACGAGCAGTACTTC
CASTPRQGLHEQYF
>NA|TRBV3-1/TRBV3-2|TRBJ2-3|TRBD1
TGTGCCAGCAGCCCACAAGGACAGGGAGGTACGCAGTATTTT
CASSPQGQGGTQYF
>NA|TRBV19|TRBJ1-1|NA
TGTGCCAGTAGTCCGGCGACAGGCGTCCACACTGAAGCTTTCTTT
CASSPATGVHTEAFF
>NA|TRBV2|TRBJ2-7|TRBD2
TGTGCCAGCAGTGGATCGTCGACTAGCGGGGGTTACGAGCAGTACTTC
CASSGSSTSGGYEQYF
>NA|TRBV28|TRBJ1-1|TRBD1
TGTGCCAGCATTAAATCAGGGGGCTTTAGGGGTGAAGCTTTCTTT
CASIKSGGFRGEAFF
>NA|TRBV19|TRBJ1-1|NA
TGTGCCAGTAGCGGAAGGGGGTCCAACACTGAAGCTTTCTTT
CASSGRGSNTEAFF
>NA|TRBV27|TRBJ2-1|NA
TGTGCCAGCAGTTTAACAGGAACGTATTACAATGAGCAGTTCTTC
CASSLTGTYYNEQFF
>NA|TRBV4-2|TRBJ1-1|NA
TGTGCCAGCAGCCCCCCGGCAGGGGTGGACATGAACACTGAAGCTTTCTTT
CASSPPAGVDMNTEAFF
>NA|TRBV4-2|TRBJ2-3|NA
TGTGCCAGCAGCCTAGGGGAGGCGCACACAGATACGCAGTATTTT
CASSLGEAHTDTQYF
>few|TRBV14|TRBJ1-1|NA
TGTGCCAGCAGCCAAGTGGGCAGGGGAAGAGCTTTCTTT
CASSQVGRGRAFF
>NA|TRBV2|TRBJ2-1|TRBD2
TGTGCCAGCAGTGTGCTAGCGGGGGACCCGTTCTTC
CASSVLAGDPFF
>NA|TRBV6-6|TRBJ1-1|NA
TGTGCCAGCAGTTACTCGGGTAGCGGGAACACTGAAGCTTTCTTT
CASSYSGSGNTEAFF
>few|TRBV5-1|TRBJ2-5|NA
TGCGCCAGCGGTGAACGGGGGAGTGAGACCCAGTACTTC
CASGERGSETQYF
>NA|TRBV5-5|TRBJ2-1|TRBD1
TGTGCCAGCAGCCCCTGGGACAGGGCGAATGAGCAGTTCTTC
CASSPWDRANEQFF
>NA|TRBV2|TRBJ2-3|NA
TGTGCCAGCACTATCACTAGCCCGTTAGATACGCAGTATTTT
CASTITSPLDTQYF
>few|TRBV7-9|TRBJ2-7|TRBD1
TGTGCCAGCAGCCTGTTTACAGGGGACTACGAGCAGTACTTC
CASSLFTGDYEQYF
>NA|TRBV9|TRBJ2-5|NA
TGTGCCAGCAGCCCCCGGACAGCAACTTCAGAGACCCAGTACTTC
CASSPRTATSETQYF
>NA|TRBV4-1|TRBJ2-4|TRBD2
TGCGCCAGCAGCGAAAGAGCGGGGGGCCGTAACATTCAGTACTTC
CASSERAGGRNIQYF
>NA|TRBV6-2/TRBV6-3|TRBJ1-1|NA
TGTGCCAGCAGATACCCGGGGGATTCACACACTGAAGCTTTCTTT
CASRYPGDSHTEAFF
>NA|TRBV3-1/TRBV3-2|TRBJ1-2|NA
TGTGCCAGCAGCCCAAGACAGGTGGTCTGGTATGGCTACACCTTC
CASSPRQVVWYGYTF
>once|TRBV27|TRBJ1-2|NA
TGTGCCAGCATGCAGGCGGGGGCTAACTATGGCTACACCTTC
CASMQAGANYGYTF
>once|TRBV4-1|TRBJ2-7|NA
TGCGCCAGCAGCCAAGGGCGGAGTAGTAGCTCCTACGAGCAGTACTTC
CASSQGRSSSSYEQYF
>NA|TRBV18|TRBJ1-2|NA
TGTGCCAGCTCACCGGGACTAGCAGGGTACTATGGCTACACCTTC
CASSPGLAGYYGYTF
>NA|TRBV5-4|TRBJ1-2|TRBD1
TGTGCCAGCAGCTTGGCAGGCATAAGGGGGCATGGCTACACCTTC
CASSLAGIRGHGYTF
>once|TRBV2|TRBJ2-7|TRBD2
TGTGCCAGCAGCCCCGGGACTAGCGGGGCCTACGAGCAGTACTTC
CASSPGTSGAYEQYF
>NA|TRBV19|TRBJ2-1|TRBD2
TGTGCCAGTAGTATTATAGCGGGGGGTCCCCAGGGGCAGTTCTTC
CASSIIAGGPQGQFF
>NA|TRBV5-6|TRBJ2-7|NA
TGTGCCAGCAGCTGGGGGGCTCCCGGGAGGTACGAGCAGTACTTC
CASSWGAPGRYEQYF